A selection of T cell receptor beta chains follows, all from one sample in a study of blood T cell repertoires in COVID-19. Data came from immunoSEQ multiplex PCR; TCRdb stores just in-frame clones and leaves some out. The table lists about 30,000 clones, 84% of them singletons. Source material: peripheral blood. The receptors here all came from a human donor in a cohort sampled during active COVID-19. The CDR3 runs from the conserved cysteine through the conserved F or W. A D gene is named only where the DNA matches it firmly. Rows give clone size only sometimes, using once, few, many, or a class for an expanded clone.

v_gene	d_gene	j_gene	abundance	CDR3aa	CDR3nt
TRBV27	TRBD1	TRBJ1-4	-	CASRRDREEEKLFF	TGTGCCAGCAGACGGGACAGGGAGGAGGAAAAACTGTTTTTT
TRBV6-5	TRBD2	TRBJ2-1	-	CASGSGGRNEQFF	TGTGCCAGCGGGAGCGGGGGGCGCAATGAGCAGTTCTTC
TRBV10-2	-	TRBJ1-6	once	CASSGHRSSYNSPLHF	TGCGCCAGCAGTGGTCACAGGAGCTCCTATAATTCACCCCTCCACTTT
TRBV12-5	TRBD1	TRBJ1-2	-	CASGPRQGHGYTF	TGTGCTAGTGGTCCAAGACAGGGACATGGCTACACCTTC
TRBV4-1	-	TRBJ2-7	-	CASSQAGSDSYEQYF	TGCGCCAGCAGCCAAGCTGGTTCGGACTCTTACGAGCAGTACTTC
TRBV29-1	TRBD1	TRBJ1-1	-	CSSKGATEAFF	TGCAGCAGTAAGGGGGCCACTGAAGCTTTCTTT
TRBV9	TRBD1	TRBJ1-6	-	CASSQGTGVYNSPLHF	TGTGCCAGCAGCCAAGGGACAGGGGTCTATAATTCACCCCTCCACTTT
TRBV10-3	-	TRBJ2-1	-	CAISPTASYNEQFF	TGTGCCATCAGTCCGACAGCCTCATACAATGAGCAGTTCTTC
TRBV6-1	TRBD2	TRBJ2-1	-	CASSELAGAYNEQFF	TGTGCCAGCAGTGAACTAGCGGGGGCCTACAATGAGCAGTTCTTC
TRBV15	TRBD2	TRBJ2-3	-	CATSRVETSGLRATQYF	TGTGCCACCAGCAGAGTGGAGACTAGCGGGCTTCGAGCTACGCAGTATTTT
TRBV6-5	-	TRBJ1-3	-	CASSYAYGFSGNTIYF	TGTGCCAGCAGTTACGCTTACGGGTTCTCTGGAAACACCATATATTTT
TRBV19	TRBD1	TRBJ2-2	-	CASTAGPTGANTGELFF	TGTGCCAGTACCGCGGGCCCGACAGGGGCGAACACCGGGGAGCTGTTTTTT
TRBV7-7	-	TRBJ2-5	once	CASSLAGLGETQYF	TGTGCTAGCAGCTTAGCCGGGTTAGGCGAGACCCAGTACTTC
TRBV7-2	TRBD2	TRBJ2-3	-	CASSRLAGDLVYTQYF	TGTGCCAGCAGCAGACTAGCGGGCGACCTCGTTTATACGCAGTATTTT
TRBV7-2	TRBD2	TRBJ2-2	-	CASSHRDYTTGELFF	TGTGCCAGCAGCCACCGGGACTACACCACCGGGGAGCTGTTTTTT
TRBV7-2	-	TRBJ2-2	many	CASSPEGPNTGELFF	TGTGCCAGCAGCCCGGAGGGGCCGAACACCGGGGAGCTGTTTTTT
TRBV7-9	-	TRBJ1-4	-	CASSPLPEKLFF	TGTGCCAGCAGCCCCCTTCCTGAAAAACTGTTTTTT
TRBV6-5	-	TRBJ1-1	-	CASSYSDRGTEAFF	TGTGCCAGCAGTTACTCGGATCGGGGGACTGAAGCTTTCTTT
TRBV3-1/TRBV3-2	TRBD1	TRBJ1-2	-	CASSFRRRQGRDYGYTF	TGTGCCAGCAGCTTCCGGAGACGACAGGGCCGCGACTATGGCTACACCTTC
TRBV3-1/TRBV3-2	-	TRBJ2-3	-	CASSLTGNTQYF	TGTGCCAGCAGCCTTACGGGGAATACGCAGTATTTT
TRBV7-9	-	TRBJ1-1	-	CASSFSSEAFF	TGTGCCAGCAGCTTCTCCTCTGAAGCTTTCTTT
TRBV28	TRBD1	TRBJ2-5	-	CASSSTGAATKETQYF	TGTGCCAGCAGTTCTACAGGGGCGGCCACAAAAGAGACCCAGTACTTC
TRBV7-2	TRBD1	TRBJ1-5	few	CASSSGQGNQPQHF	TGTGCCAGCAGCTCCGGACAGGGCAATCAGCCCCAGCATTTT
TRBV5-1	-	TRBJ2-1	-	CASKVTSIMNEQFF	TGCGCCAGCAAGGTGACTAGTATAATGAATGAGCAGTTCTTC
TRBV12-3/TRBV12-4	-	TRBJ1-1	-	CASSRTLNTEAFF	TGTGCCAGCAGTCGGACACTGAACACTGAAGCTTTCTTT
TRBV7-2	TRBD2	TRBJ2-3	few	CASSAGLAGVTDTQYF	TGTGCCAGCAGCGCCGGACTAGCGGGGGTCACAGATACGCAGTATTTT
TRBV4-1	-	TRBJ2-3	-	CASSQEGAVRSTDTQYF	TGCGCCAGCAGCCAAGAGGGGGCGGTCAGAAGCACAGATACGCAGTATTTT
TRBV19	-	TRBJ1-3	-	CASTPGGDGNTIYF	TGTGCCAGTACCCCGGGGGGAGATGGAAACACCATATATTTT
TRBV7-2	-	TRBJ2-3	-	CASSLSGPSPDTQYF	TGTGCCAGCAGCTTAAGCGGCCCTAGCCCAGATACGCAGTATTTT
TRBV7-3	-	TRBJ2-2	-	CASSSQGISTGELFF	TGTGCCAGCAGCTCTCAGGGGATCTCGACCGGGGAGCTGTTTTTT
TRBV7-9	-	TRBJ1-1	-	CASSRFTGMNTEAFF	TGTGCCAGCAGCCGATTCACAGGGATGAACACTGAAGCTTTCTTT
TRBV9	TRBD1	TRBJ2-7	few	CASSYSTGTYEQYF	TGTGCCAGCAGCTACTCGACAGGGACCTACGAGCAGTACTTC
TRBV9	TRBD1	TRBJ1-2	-	CASSIGTGLRNYGYTF	TGTGCCAGCAGCATCGGGACAGGGCTCAGGAACTATGGCTACACCTTC
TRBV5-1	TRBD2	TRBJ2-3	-	CASSQREPDTQYF	TGCGCCAGCAGCCAGCGGGAGCCAGATACGCAGTATTTT
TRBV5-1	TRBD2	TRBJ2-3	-	CASSGGGATDTQYF	TGCGCCAGCAGCGGCGGGGGGGCTACAGATACGCAGTATTTT
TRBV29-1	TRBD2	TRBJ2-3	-	CSSNQLAGSTDTQYF	TGCAGCTCTAATCAACTAGCGGGTAGCACAGATACGCAGTATTTT
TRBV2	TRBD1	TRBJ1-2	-	CASSSTGDGYTF	TGTGCCAGCAGTTCGACAGGGGACGGCTACACCTTC
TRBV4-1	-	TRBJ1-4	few	CASSPVTTGTQLEKLFF	TGCGCCAGCAGCCCGGTGACTACCGGGACACAGCTGGAAAAACTGTTTTTT
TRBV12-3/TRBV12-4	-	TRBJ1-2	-	CASSIGQIYGYTF	TGTGCCAGCAGTATTGGACAGATCTATGGCTACACCTTC
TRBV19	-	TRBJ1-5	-	CASSLAVDQPQHF	TGTGCCAGTAGTTTGGCGGTTGATCAGCCCCAGCATTTT
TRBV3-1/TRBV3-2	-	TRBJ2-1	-	CASSRNRQTYNEQFF	TGTGCCAGCAGCCGAAACAGGCAGACCTACAATGAGCAGTTCTTC
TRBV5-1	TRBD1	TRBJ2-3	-	CASSRQGAIGTDTQYF	TGCGCCAGCAGCCGACAGGGGGCGATTGGCACAGATACGCAGTATTTT
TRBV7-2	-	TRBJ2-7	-	CASSPQTRAYEQYF	TGTGCCAGCAGCCCGCAGACACGAGCTTACGAGCAGTACTTC
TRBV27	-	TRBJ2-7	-	CASSLYRGLGYEQYF	TGTGCCAGCAGTTTATACCGCGGGTTGGGCTACGAGCAGTACTTC
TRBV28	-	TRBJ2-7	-	CASSLRGYGEQYF	TGTGCCAGCAGTTTACGGGGGTACGGCGAGCAGTACTTC
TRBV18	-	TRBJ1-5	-	CASSQSSGQTNQPQHF	TGTGCCAGCTCCCAGTCGTCGGGACAAACCAATCAGCCCCAGCATTTT
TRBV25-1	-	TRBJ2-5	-	CASSNHQGIGETQYF	TGTGCCAGCAGTAATCACCAGGGGATCGGAGAGACCCAGTACTTC
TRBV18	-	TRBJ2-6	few	CASSPPLSGANVLTF	TGTGCCAGCTCACCGCCACTCTCTGGGGCCAACGTCCTGACTTTC
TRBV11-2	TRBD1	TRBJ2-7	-	CASSQPGQGYYEQYF	TGTGCCAGCAGCCAACCGGGACAGGGCTATTACGAGCAGTACTTC
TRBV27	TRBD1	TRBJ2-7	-	CASSSGQGISYEQYF	TGTGCCAGCAGTTCGGGACAGGGGATATCCTACGAGCAGTACTTC
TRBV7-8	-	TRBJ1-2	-	CASSLGGYGYTF	TGTGCCAGCAGCTTAGGAGGCTATGGCTACACCTTC
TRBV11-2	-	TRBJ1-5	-	CASSLGTGNQPQHF	TGTGCCAGCAGCTTAGGCACAGGCAATCAGCCCCAGCATTTT
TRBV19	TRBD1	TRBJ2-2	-	CASSLQGSGELFF	TGTGCCAGTAGCTTACAGGGGAGCGGGGAGCTGTTTTTT
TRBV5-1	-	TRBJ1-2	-	CASSLVAGDGYTF	TGCGCCAGCAGCTTGGTAGCAGGGGATGGCTACACCTTC
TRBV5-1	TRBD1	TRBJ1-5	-	CASSLVGGPRQPQHF	TGCGCCAGCAGCTTAGTAGGGGGCCCTCGTCAGCCCCAGCATTTT
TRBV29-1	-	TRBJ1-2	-	CSVDLGYGYTF	TGCAGCGTTGATCTAGGATATGGCTACACCTTC
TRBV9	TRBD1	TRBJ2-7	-	CASRQYQTGGFSYEQYF	TGTGCCAGCAGACAATACCAGACAGGGGGTTTTTCCTACGAGCAGTACTTC